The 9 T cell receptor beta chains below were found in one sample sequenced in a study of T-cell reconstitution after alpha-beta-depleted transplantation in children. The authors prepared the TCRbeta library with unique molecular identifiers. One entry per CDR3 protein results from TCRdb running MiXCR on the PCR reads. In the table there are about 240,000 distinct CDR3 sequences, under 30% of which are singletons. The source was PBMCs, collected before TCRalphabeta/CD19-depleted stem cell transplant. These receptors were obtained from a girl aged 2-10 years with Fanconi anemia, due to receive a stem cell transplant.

The CDR3 loop is CASSYSSDLYGYTF. In DNA form, the CDR3 reads TGTGCCAGCAGTTACTCGAGCGACCTCTATGGCTACACCTTC. The chain employs TRBV6-5 and TRBJ1-2; D is ambiguous. Deletions cut 0 bases from V and 4 bases from J, with 9 bases between. The CDR3 runs 14 residues. The V gene's germline CDR1 is MNHEY and CDR2 SVGAGI.

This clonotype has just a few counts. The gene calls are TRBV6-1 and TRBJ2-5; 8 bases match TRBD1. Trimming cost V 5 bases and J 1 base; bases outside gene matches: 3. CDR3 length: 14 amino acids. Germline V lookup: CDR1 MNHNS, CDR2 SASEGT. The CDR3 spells CASSRGTGQETQYF. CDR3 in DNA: TGTGCCAGCAGTCGAGGGACAGGCCAAGAGACCCAGTACTTC.

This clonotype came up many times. The chain's CDR3 is CASSLEVLAGKGNEQFF. CDR3 bases: TGCGCCAGCAGCTTGGAGGTCCTAGCGGGAAAGGGCAATGAGCAGTTCTTC. The V call is TRBV5-1, the J call TRBJ2-1, with TRBD2 matching 9 bases. The V gene's germline CDR1 is SGHRS and CDR2 YFSETQ. V trimming: 0 bases; J trimming: 6 bases; junction bases outside the gene matches: 10. This CDR3 contains 17 residues.

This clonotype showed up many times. CDR3 nucleotide sequence: TGTGCCAGCAGTTTAGGACACCGCTCCTACGAGCAGTACTTC. Protein sequence: CASSLGHRSYEQYF. V gene TRBV12-3 or TRBV12-4 combines with J gene TRBJ2-7; D is unresolved. This CDR3 spans 14 amino acids. The V end lost 1 base, the J end lost 0 bases, and 7 bases lay between the germline ends.

CDR3 sequence reads: CASSATADSGNTIYF. The CDR3 nucleotides are TGTGCCAGCAGTGCGACAGCTGACTCTGGAAACACCATATATTTT. V usage is TRBV6-1 and J usage is TRBJ1-3; D is perhaps TRBD1 (5 bases). Trimming took 4 bases from V and 0 from J, leaving 10 bases between them. This CDR3 comprises 15 residues. Germline V CDR1 and CDR2: MNHNS, SASEGT.

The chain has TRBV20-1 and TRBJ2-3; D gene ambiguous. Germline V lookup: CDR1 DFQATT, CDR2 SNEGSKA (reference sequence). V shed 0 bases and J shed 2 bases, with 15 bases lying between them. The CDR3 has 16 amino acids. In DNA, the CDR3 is TGCAGTGCTAGAGATAGCACACACGAAACCACAGATACGCAGTATTTT. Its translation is CSARDSTHETTDTQYF.

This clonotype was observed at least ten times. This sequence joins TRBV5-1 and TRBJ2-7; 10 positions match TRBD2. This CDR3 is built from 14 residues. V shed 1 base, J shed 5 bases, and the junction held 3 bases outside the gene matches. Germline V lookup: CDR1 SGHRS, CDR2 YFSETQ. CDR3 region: CASSLILAGNEQYF. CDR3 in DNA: TGCGCCAGCAGCTTGATACTAGCGGGGAACGAGCAGTACTTC.

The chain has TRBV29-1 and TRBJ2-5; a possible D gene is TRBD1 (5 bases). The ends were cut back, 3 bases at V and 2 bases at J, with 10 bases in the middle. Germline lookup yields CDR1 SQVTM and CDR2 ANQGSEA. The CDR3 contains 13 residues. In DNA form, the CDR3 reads TGCAGCGTTGATGTGACAGCGCAAGAGACCCAGTACTTC. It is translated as CSVDVTAQETQYF.

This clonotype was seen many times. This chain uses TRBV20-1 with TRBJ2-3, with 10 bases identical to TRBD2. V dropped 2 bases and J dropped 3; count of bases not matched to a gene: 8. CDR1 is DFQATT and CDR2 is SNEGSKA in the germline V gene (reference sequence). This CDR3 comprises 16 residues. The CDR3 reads CSARRGLAGATDTQYF. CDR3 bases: TGCAGTGCTAGAAGAGGGCTAGCGGGGGCTACAGATACGCAGTATTTT.